This TCR beta chain originates from a study of blood T cell repertoires in COVID-19. Germline assignment: CDR1 SNHLY and CDR2 FYNNEI. J lost 6 bases, V lost 8 bases, and 7 bases had no gene match. The CDR3 is made up of 14 amino acids. Authors' data handling: It was from reference gene primer amplification that nucleated cell counts were estimated. Some clones are missing from TCRdb's copy, which holds only in-frame ones; the method was immunoSEQ multiplex PCR. V, J and clone size derive from that table, while D and trimming were established from the DNA sequence. The sample holds roughly 68,000 clones, approximately 85% seen once.

The receptor was derived from a man aged 45-65 years with acute or convalescent COVID-19. The sequencing input was peripheral blood. The chain carries TRBV2 and TRBJ2-1; 10 positions agree with TRBD1. DNA of the CDR3: TGTGCCAGCGTCCGGGACAGGGGTTTCAATGAGCAGTTCTTC. Translating it yields CASVRDRGFNEQFF.